This T cell receptor beta chain is from a study of beta chain features in type 1 diabetes. Points from the study as a whole: A PCR bias possibly favoring shorter templates would apply equally to patients and controls. Type 1 diabetes patients showed a moderate but significant shortening of TCRB CDR3s in all four CD4+ subsets.

Comment on this clone: The antigen remains undetermined.

This CDR3 is built from 16 residues. V gave up 1 base and J gave up 3 bases; unmatched junction bases: 3. Germline lookup yields CDR1 LGHNA and CDR2 YSLEER. Every isolated RNA sample was fully reverse transcribed, so sequencing captured expressed TCRB transcripts. The method was immunoSEQ multiplex PCR; TCRdb's version includes in-frame clones alone and lacks a portion of them. Of roughly 100,000 clones in the sample, 25% to 35% were seen once. Sampling consisted of one heparinised blood draw per donor, averaging about 116 mL. This sequence originates from a woman aged 18-29 years with type 1 diabetes. The sample was central memory CD4+ T cells from blood. The V gene is TRBV4-3, the J gene TRBJ2-1; 10 bases match TRBD2. The DNA for the CDR3 is TGCGCCAGCAGCCAAGGCCGGACTAGCGGCTACAATGAGCAGTTCTTC. The encoded protein is CASSQGRTSGYNEQFF.